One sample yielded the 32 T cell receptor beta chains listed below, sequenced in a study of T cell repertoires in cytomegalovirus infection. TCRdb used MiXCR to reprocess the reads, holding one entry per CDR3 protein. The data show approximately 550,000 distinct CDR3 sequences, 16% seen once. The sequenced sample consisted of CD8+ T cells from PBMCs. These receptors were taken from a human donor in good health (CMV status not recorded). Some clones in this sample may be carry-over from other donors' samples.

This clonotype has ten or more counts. The CDR3 region is CASSYLGAETEAFF. The DNA for the CDR3 is TGTGCCAGCAGTTACCTGGGGGCAGAAACTGAAGCTTTCTTT. This sequence joins TRBV12-3 or TRBV12-4 and TRBJ1-1; tentatively, D is TRBD1 (6 bases). This CDR3 spans 14 amino acids. Between the trimmed V and J ends, which lost 4 bases and 5 bases, there was a span of 14 bases.

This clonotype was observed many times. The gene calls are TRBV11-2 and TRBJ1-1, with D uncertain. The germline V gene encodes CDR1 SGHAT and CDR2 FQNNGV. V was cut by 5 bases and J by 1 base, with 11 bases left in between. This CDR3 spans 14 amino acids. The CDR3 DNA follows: TGTGCCAGCAGCCCATGGACGCGGAACACTGAAGCTTTCTTT. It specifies CASSPWTRNTEAFF.

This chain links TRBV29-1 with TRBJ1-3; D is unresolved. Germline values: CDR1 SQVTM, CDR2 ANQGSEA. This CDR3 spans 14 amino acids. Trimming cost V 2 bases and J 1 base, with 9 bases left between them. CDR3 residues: CSVEISGSGNTIYF. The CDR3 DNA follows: TGCAGCGTTGAAATATCGGGATCTGGAAACACCATATATTTT.

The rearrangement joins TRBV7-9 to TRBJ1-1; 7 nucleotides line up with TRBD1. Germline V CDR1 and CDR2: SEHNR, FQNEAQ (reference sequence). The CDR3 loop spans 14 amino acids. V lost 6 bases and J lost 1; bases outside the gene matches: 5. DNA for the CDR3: TGTGCCAGCAGGGGAGGACAGGCGAACACTGAAGCTTTCTTT. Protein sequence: CASRGGQANTEAFF.

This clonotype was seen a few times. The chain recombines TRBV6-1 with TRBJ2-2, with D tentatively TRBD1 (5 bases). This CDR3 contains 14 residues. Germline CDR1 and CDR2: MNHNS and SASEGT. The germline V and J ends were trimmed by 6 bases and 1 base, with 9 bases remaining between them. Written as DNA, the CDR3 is TGTGCCAGCAGCCGGACAATGAACACCGGGGAGCTGTTTTTT. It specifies CASSRTMNTGELFF.

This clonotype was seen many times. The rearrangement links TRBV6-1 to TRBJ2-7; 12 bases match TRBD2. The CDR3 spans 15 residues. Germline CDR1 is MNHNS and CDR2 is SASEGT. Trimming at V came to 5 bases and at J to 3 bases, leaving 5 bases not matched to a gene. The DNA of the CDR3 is TGTGCCAGCAGTATAGGGACTAGCGGGTACTACGAGCAGTACTTC. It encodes CASSIGTSGYYEQYF.

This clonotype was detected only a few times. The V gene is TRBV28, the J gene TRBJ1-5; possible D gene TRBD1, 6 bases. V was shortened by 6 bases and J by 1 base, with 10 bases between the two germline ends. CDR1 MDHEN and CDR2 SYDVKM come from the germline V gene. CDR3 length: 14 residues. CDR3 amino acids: CASRITGSNQPQHF. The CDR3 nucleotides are TGTGCCAGCAGAATTACAGGGAGCAATCAGCCCCAGCATTTT.

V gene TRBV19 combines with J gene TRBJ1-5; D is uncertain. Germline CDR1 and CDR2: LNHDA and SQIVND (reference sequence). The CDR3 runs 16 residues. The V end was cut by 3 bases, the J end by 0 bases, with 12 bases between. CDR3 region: CASSILGSYSNQPQHF. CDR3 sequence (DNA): TGTGCCAGTAGTATTTTGGGGTCTTATAGCAATCAGCCCCAGCATTTT.

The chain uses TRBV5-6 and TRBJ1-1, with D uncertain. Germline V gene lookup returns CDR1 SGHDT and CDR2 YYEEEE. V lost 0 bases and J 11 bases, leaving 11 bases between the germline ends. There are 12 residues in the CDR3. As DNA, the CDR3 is TGTGCCAGCAGCTTGGGTTCGACCGCCGCTTTCTTT. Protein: CASSLGSTAAFF.

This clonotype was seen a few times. CDR3 sequence (DNA): TGCAGTGCTAGAGATTTAGCGGGTCGCTCCTACGAGCAGTACTTC. Protein product: CSARDLAGRSYEQYF. The chain recombines TRBV20-1 with TRBJ2-7; 7 nucleotides line up with TRBD2. This CDR3 contains 15 residues. Germline V gene data show CDR1 as DFQATT and CDR2 as SNEGSKA (reference sequence). With 0 bases clipped from V and 0 bases from J, the junction kept 5 bases outside the gene matches.

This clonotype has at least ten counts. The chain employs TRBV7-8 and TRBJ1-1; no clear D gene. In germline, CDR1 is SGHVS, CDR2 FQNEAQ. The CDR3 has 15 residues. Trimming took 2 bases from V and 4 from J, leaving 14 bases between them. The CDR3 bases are TGTGCCAGCAGCTTAACTACAGAGGGAATCACTGAAGCTTTCTTT. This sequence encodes CASSLTTEGITEAFF.

CDR3 DNA sequence: TGTGCCAGCAGTTTACTTGGGGGTGAAGAGACCCAGTACTTC. It yields the protein CASSLLGGEETQYF. The J gene is TRBJ2-5, the V gene TRBV28; the D gene could be TRBD1 or TRBD2 (5 bases each). Trimming took off 2 bases at V and 3 bases at J, with 10 bases between the two ends. CDR1 and CDR2 from the germline V gene are MDHEN and SYDVKM. This CDR3 has 14 amino acids.

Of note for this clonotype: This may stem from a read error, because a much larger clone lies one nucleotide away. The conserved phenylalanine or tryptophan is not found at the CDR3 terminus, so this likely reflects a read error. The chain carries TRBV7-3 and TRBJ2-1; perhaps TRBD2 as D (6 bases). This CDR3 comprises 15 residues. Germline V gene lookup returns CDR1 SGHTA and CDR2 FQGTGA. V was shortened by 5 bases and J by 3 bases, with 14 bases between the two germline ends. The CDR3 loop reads CASSGTGTVYNEQFL. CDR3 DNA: TGTGCCAGCAGCGGAACCGGGACTGTCTACAATGAGCAGTTCTTA.

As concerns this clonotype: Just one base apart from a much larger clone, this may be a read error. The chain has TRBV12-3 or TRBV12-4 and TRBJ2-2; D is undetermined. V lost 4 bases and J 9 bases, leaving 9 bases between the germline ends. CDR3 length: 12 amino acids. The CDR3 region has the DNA TGTGCCAGCAGTTCCCTCAAACGGGAGCTGTTTTTT. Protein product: CASSSLKRELFF.

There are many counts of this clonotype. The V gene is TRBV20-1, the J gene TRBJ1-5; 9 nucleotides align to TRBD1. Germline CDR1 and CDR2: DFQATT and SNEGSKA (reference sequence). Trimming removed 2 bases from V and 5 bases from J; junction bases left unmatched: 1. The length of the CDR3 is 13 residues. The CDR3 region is CSARRDRDQPQHF. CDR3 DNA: TGCAGTGCTAGAAGGGACAGGGATCAGCCCCAGCATTTT.

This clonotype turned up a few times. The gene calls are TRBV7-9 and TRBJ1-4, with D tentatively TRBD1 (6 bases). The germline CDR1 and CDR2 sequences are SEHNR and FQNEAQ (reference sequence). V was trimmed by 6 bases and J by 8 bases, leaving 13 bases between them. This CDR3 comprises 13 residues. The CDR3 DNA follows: TGTGCCAGCAGTCGGACAGTACGGGAAAAACTGTTTTTT. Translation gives CASSRTVREKLFF.

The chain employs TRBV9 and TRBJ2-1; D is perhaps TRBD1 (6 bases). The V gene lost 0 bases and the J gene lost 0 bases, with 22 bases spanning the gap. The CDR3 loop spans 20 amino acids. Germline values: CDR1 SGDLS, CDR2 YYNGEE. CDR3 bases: TGTGCCAGCAGCGTAGCCTTGGCACAGGGAGACAGGAGCTCCTACAATGAGCAGTTCTTC. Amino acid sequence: CASSVALAQGDRSSYNEQFF.

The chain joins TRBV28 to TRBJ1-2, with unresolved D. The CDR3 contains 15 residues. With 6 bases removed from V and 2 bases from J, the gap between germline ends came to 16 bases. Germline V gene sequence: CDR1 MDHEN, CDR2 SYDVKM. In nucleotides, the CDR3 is TGTGCCAGCAGCCCACAGACAACGGGGAACTATGGCTACACCTTC. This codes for CASSPQTTGNYGYTF.

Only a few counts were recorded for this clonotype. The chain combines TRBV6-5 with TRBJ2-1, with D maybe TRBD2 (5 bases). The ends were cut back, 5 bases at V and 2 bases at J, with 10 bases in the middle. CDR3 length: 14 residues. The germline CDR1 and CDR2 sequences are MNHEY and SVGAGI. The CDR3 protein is CASSKSEAYNEQFF. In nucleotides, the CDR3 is TGTGCCAGCAGTAAGTCGGAGGCCTACAATGAGCAGTTCTTC.

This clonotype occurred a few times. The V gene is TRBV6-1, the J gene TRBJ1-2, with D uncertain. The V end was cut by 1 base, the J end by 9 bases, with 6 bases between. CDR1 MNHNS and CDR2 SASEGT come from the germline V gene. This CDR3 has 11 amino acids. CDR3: CASSEDLSYTF. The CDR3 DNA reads TGTGCCAGCAGTGAAGACCTGAGCTACACCTTC.

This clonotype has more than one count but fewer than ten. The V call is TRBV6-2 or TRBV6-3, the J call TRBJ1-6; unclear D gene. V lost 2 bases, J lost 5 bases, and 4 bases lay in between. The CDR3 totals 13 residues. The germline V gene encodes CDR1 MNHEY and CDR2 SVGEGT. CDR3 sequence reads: CASSYRDNSPLHF. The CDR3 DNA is TGTGCCAGCAGTTACAGGGATAATTCACCCCTCCACTTT.

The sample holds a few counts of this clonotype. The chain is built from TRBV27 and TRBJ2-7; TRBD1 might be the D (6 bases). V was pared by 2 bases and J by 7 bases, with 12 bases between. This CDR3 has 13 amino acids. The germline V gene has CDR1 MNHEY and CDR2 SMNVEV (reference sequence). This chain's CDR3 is CASSLVGAREQYF. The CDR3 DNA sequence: TGTGCCAGCAGTTTAGTGGGGGCGAGGGAGCAGTACTTC.

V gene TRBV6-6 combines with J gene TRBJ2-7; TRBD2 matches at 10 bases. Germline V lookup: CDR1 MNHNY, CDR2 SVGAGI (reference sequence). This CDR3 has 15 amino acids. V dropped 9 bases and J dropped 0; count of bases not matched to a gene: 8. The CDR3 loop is CARSKGLAVSYEQYF. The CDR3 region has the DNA TGTGCCAGAAGCAAAGGACTAGCGGTCTCCTACGAGCAGTACTTC.

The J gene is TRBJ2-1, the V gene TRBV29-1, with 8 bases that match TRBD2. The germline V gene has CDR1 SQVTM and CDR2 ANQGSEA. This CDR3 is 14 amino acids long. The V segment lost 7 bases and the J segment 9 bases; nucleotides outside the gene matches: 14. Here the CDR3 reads CSAGLSSTSGEQFF. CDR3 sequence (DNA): TGCAGCGCAGGCCTGAGTTCAACTAGCGGTGAGCAGTTCTTC.

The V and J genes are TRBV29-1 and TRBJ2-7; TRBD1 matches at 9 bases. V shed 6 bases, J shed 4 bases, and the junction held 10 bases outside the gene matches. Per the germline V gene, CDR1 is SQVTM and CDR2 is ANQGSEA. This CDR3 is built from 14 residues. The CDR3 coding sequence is TGCAGCGTGACATACGGGACAGGGTTGTACGAGCAGTACTTC. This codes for CSVTYGTGLYEQYF.

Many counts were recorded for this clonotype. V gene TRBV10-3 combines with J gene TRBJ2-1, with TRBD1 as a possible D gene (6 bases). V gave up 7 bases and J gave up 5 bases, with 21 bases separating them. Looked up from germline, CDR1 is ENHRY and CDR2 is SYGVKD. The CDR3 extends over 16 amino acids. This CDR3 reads CAITQRDTRSNNEQFF. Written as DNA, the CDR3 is TGTGCCATCACCCAGAGGGACACTCGAAGCAACAATGAGCAGTTCTTC.

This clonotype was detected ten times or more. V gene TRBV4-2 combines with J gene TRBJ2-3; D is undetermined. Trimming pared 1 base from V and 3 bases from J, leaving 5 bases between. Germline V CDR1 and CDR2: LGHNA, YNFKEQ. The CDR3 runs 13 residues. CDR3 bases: TGTGCCAGCAGCCAAGTACTTACAGATACGCAGTATTTT. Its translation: CASSQVLTDTQYF.

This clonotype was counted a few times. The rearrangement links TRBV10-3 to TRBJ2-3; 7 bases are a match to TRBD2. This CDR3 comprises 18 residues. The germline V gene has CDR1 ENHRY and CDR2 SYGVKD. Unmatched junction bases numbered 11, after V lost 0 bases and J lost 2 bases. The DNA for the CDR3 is TGTGCCATCAGTGAGTCGGACCCGGGACTACCGTACACAGATACGCAGTATTTT. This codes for CAISESDPGLPYTDTQYF.

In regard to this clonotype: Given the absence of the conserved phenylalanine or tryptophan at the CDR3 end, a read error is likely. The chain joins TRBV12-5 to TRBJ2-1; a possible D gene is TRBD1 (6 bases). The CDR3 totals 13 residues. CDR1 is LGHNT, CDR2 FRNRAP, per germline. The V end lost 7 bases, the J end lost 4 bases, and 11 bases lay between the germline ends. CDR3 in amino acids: CASAPGHYNEQFY. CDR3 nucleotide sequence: TGTGCTAGTGCTCCGGGACATTACAATGAGCAGTTCTAC.

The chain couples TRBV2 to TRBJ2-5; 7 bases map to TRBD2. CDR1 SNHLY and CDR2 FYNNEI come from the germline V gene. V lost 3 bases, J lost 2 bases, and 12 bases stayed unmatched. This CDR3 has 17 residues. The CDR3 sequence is CASSDTTSSLLQETQYF. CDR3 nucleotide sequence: TGTGCCAGCAGTGATACGACTAGCAGTTTACTTCAAGAGACCCAGTACTTC.

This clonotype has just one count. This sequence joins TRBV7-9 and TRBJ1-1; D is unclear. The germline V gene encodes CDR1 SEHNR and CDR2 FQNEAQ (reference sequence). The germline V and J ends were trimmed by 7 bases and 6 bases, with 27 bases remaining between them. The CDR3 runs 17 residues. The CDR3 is CASTPPGFPGSESEAFF. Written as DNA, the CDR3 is TGTGCCAGCACCCCCCCCGGTTTCCCTGGGAGTGAGTCTGAAGCTTTCTTT.

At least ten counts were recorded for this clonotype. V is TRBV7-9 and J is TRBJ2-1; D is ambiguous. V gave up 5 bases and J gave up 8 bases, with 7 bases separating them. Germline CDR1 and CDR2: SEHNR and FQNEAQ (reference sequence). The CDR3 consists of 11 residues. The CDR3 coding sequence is TGTGCCAGCAGCCGATTCGATGAGCAGTTCTTC. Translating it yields CASSRFDEQFF.